A single sample is the source of the 7 T cell receptor beta chains below, sequenced in a study of human T cells and chemical hapten exposure. Whole blood, unfractionated, served as the material for total RNA extraction. One entry per CDR3 protein results from TCRdb running MiXCR on the 5' RACE reads. The sample lists roughly 81,000 distinct CDR3 sequences, about 7.7% occurring once. Source of these receptors: a male donor in good health.

This rearrangement joins TRBV7-2 to TRBJ1-2; the D is unclear. This CDR3 spans 15 amino acids. V dropped 6 bases and J dropped 4 bases, with 18 bases sitting between them. Germline loops: CDR1 SGHTA, CDR2 FQGNSA. CDR3 bases: TGTGCCAGCAGACTCCCTTGGGTCGCTGGCTATGGCTACACCTTC. Its translation is CASRLPWVAGYGYTF.

This rearrangement joins TRBV3-1 to TRBJ2-3, with D perhaps matching TRBD2 (6 bases). Germline V CDR1 and CDR2: LGHDT, YNNKEL (reference sequence). The V end was cut by 3 bases, the J end by 0 bases, with 13 bases between. The CDR3 extends over 16 amino acids. CDR3 nucleotide sequence: TGTGCCAGCAGCCATTTACGGGAGCCTAGCACAGATACGCAGTATTTT. Translating it yields CASSHLREPSTDTQYF.

The chain recombines TRBV12-5 with TRBJ1-1, with a weak D call TRBD1 (6 bases). The germline CDR1 and CDR2 sequences are LGHNT and FRNRAP. CDR3 size: 15 residues. V lost 5 bases and J 2 bases, leaving 15 bases between the germline ends. CDR3 DNA: TGTGCTAGTGGTCAGGGACACACCGTTAACACTGAAGCTTTCTTT. Amino acids: CASGQGHTVNTEAFF.

This clonotype was detected ten times or more. The chain uses TRBV12-3 or TRBV12-4 and TRBJ2-4; 9 nucleotides match TRBD2. The CDR3 contains 14 residues. V dropped 3 bases and J dropped 11; count of bases not matched to a gene: 8. The CDR3 DNA reads as TGTGCCAGCAGTTTTAGCGGGGGACTGGCGGTTCAGTACTTC. Translating gives CASSFSGGLAVQYF.

This clonotype has ten or more counts. This chain joins TRBV5-4 and TRBJ2-7; D possibly uses TRBD1 or TRBD2 (5 bases each). The CDR3 is 16 amino acids. V was trimmed by 0 bases and J by 3 bases, leaving 16 bases between them. CDR1 and CDR2 from the germline V gene are SGHNT and YYREEE (reference sequence). The CDR3 nucleotides read TGTGCCAGCAGCTTGGACCGGGACCGAGGAAACTACGAGCAGTACTTC. It codes for CASSLDRDRGNYEQYF.

The V and J genes are TRBV5-4 and TRBJ1-3; 7 nucleotides match TRBD1. CDR3 length: 16 amino acids. With 3 bases clipped from V and 0 bases from J, the junction kept 6 bases outside the gene matches. CDR1 is SGHNT and CDR2 is YYREEE in the germline V gene (reference sequence). The CDR3: CASSSRGTGSGNTIYF. The CDR3 DNA follows: TGTGCCAGCAGCTCCAGGGGGACTGGCTCTGGAAACACCATATATTTT.

This clonotype was detected many times. The rearrangement joins TRBV12-3 or TRBV12-4 to TRBJ1-5; 8 bases align to TRBD1. CDR3 length equals 16 residues. V shed 4 bases and J 1 base; nucleotides not matched to a gene: 6. The CDR3 spells CASSSGQGRSNQPQHF. DNA of the CDR3: TGTGCCAGCAGTTCAGGACAGGGCAGGAGCAATCAGCCCCAGCATTTT.